This T cell receptor beta chain comes out of a study of CD8+CD57+ T cells in acquired aplastic anemia. Whole-study context: Sorting CD4+ and CD8+ cells gave DNA averaging approximately 3 ug. There were about 10.8 million reads, on average, for CD4+ cells from healthy donors.

Points from the study as a whole: A set of 25 to 30 CD8+ CDR3 sequences was shared between patients and controls, and these sequences appeared highly expressed in patients.

With respect to this clonotype: Its antigen is not known.

It was genomic DNA that served as the template for profiling TCR beta VDJ and CDR3. TCRdb fed the reads into MiXCR, producing one record per CDR3 protein. The top ten clones hold approximately 15% of a sample with over 150,000 distinct CDR3 sequences, less than 70% of them seen once. The source of this sequence is a human donor in good health, serving as a control. The sequenced sample was sorted CD4+, CD8+, or CD8+CD57+ T cells (not recorded which) from PBMCs.

The CDR3 is CASSPGLAGTLSGANVLTF. CDR3 nucleotides: TGTGCCAGCAGCCCCGGACTAGCGGGGACCCTCTCTGGGGCCAACGTCCTGACTTTC. The chain is built from TRBV11-2 and TRBJ2-6; 12 bases are shared with TRBD2. The germline V gene has CDR1 SGHAT and CDR2 FQNNGV. The CDR3 runs to 19 residues. V trimming: 5 bases; J trimming: 0 bases; junction bases outside the gene matches: 8.